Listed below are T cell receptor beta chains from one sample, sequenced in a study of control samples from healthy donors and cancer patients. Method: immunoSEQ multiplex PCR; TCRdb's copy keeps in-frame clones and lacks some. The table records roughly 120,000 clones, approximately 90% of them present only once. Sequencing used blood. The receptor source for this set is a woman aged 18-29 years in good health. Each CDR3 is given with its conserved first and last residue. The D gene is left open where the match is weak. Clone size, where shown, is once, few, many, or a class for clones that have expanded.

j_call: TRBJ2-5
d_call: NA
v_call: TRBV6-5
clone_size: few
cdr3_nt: TGTGCCAGCAGGCGGGACACGGTTTCGCAAGAGACCCAGTACTTC
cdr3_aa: CASRRDTVSQETQYF

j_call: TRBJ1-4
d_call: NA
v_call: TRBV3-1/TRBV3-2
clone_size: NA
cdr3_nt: TGTGCCAGCAGCCTCCGGAGGGTTACAGGGCAAGAAAAACTGTTTTTT
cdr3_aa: CASSLRRVTGQEKLFF

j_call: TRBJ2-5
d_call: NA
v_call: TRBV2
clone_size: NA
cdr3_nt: TGTGCCAGCAGCATTCGACTGGGCCAAGAGACCCAGTACTTC
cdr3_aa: CASSIRLGQETQYF

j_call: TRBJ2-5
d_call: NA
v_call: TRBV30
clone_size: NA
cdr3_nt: TGTGCCTGGAGTGGGGGTGTGGAGACCCAGTACTTC
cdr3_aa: CAWSGGVETQYF

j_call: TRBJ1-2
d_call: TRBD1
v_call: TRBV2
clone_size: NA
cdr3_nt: TGTGCCAGCAGTGAACGGACAGGGGGCTCTGGCTACACCTTC
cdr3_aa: CASSERTGGSGYTF

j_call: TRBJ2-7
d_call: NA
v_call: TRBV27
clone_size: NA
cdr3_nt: TGTGCCAGCAGTTTATCCGGGACGGGGACCTACGAGCAGTACTTC
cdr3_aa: CASSLSGTGTYEQYF

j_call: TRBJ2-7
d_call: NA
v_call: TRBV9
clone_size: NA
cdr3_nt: TGTGCCAGCAGCGTAGATAGGGGTACCCCCTACGAGCAGTACTTC
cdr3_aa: CASSVDRGTPYEQYF

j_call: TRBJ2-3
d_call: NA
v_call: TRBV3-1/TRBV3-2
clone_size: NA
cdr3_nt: TGTGCCAGCAGCCAAGATGAGGTAACAGGGCCAGAGGGAGGCACAGATACGCAGTATTTT
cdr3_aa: CASSQDEVTGPEGGTDTQYF

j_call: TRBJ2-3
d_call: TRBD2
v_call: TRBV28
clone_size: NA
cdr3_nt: TGTGCCAGCAGTTGGGGGGACTACCGCACAGATACGCAGTATTTT
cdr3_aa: CASSWGDYRTDTQYF

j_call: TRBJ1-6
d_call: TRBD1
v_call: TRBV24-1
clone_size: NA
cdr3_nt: TGTGCCACCCGCCCCCGGGGACAGGACTCACCCCTCCACTTT
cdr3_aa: CATRPRGQDSPLHF

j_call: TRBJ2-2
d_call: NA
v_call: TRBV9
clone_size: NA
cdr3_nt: TGTGCCAGCAGCGCGAACACCGGGGAGCTGTTTTTT
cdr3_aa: CASSANTGELFF

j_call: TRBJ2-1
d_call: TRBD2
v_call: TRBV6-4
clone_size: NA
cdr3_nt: TGTGCCAGCAGCGGGGGGTCCTACAATGAGCAGTTCTTC
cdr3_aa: CASSGGSYNEQFF

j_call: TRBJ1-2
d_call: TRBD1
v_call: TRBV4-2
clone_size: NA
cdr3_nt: TGTGCCAGCAGCCAAGATGAAAGATACAGGGGCCTCGACTATGGCTACACCTTC
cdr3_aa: CASSQDERYRGLDYGYTF

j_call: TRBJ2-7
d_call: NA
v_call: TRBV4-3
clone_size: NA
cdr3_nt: TGCGCCAGCAGCCAAGACCCTGGCCTAAACGAGCAGTACTTC
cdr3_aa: CASSQDPGLNEQYF

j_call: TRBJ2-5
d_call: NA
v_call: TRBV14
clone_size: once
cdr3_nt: TGTGCCAGCAGCCAAGATAGGGGGTTGAGTCCGATCCAAGAGACCCAGTACTTC
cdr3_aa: CASSQDRGLSPIQETQYF

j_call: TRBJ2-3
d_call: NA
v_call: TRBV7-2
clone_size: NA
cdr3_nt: TGTGCCAGCAGCTTACGAGCGGCGGGCACAGATACGCAGTATTTT
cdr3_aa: CASSLRAAGTDTQYF

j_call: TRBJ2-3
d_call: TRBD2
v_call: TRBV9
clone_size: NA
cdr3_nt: TGTGCCAGCAAGGCGGGGGGGATATCAGATACGCAGTATTTT
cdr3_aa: CASKAGGISDTQYF

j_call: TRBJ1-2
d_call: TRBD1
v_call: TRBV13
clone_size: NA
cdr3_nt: TGTGCCAGCAGCCAATACCGGGACAGCTACCTCTCTAACTATGGCTACACCTTC
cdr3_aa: CASSQYRDSYLSNYGYTF

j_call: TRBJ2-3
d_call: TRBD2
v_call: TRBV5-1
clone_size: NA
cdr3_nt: TGCGCCAGCAGTCCTGGACTAGCGATAGATACGCAGTATTTT
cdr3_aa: CASSPGLAIDTQYF

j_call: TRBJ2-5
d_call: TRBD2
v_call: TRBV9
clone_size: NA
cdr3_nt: TGTGCCAGCAGCGTTGGACTAGCGGGCCGAATTCAAGAGACCCAGTACTTC
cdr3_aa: CASSVGLAGRIQETQYF

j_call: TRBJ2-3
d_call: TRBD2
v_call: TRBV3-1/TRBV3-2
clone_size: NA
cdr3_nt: TGTGCCAGCAGCCAAGTCCCGCCGTATGGGGTAGCGGGAATCGACGCCACAGATACGCAGTATTTT
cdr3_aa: CASSQVPPYGVAGIDATDTQYF

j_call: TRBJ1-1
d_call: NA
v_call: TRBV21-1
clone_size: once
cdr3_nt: TGTGCCAGCAGCGCCCTCGGCCCCAGGGGGAAAGTAGCGGTCTACACTGAAGCTTTCTTT
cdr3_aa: CASSALGPRGKVAVYTEAFF

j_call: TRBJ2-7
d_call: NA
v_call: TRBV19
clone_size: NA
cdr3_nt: TGTGCCAGTAGTCAAGAGGACAGCCGTGACTACGAGCAGTACTTC
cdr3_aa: CASSQEDSRDYEQYF

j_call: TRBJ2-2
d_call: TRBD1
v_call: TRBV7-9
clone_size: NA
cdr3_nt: TGTGCCAGCACTTTACCCAGGGGGCTGTTTACCGGGGAGCTGTTTTTT
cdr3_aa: CASTLPRGLFTGELFF

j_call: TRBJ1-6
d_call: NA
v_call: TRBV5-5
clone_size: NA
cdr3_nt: TGTGCCAGCAGCTTGGGTAGGGTGGGACGGAAGGATTCACCCCTCCACTTT
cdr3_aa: CASSLGRVGRKDSPLHF

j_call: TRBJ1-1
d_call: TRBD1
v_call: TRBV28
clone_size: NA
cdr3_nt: TGTGCCAGCAGTCTCGCAGGAGACAGGGATCCTTTCTTT
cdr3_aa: CASSLAGDRDPFF

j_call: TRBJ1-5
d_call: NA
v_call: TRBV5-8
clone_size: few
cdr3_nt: TGTGCCAGCAGCATCACTACAGGGCATAGCAATCAGCCCCAGCATTTT
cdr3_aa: CASSITTGHSNQPQHF

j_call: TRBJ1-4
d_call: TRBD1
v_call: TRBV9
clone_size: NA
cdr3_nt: TGTGCCAGCAGCGTAGGGGACAGCCGAGAAAAACTGTTTTTT
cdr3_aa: CASSVGDSREKLFF

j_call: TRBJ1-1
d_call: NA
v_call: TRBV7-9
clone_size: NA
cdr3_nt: TGTGCCAGCAGCTCCAGGAATACTGAAGCTTTCTTT
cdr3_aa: CASSSRNTEAFF

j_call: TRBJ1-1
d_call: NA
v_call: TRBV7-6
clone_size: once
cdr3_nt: TGTGCCAGCAGCAATCCTATCGGGGGTAGGAGCACTGAAGCTTTCTTT
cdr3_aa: CASSNPIGGRSTEAFF

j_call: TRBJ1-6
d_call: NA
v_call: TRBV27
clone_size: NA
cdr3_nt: TGTGCCAGCAGTTTATATCCTCCCCCGGAGAGCTCCTATAATTCACCCCTCCACTTT
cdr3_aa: CASSLYPPPESSYNSPLHF

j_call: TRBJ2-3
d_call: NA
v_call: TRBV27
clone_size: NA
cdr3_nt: TGTGCCAGCAGTTCGCTAGGTCGCACAGATACGCAGTATTTT
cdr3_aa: CASSSLGRTDTQYF

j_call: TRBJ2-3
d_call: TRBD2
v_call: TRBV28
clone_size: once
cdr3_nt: TGTGCCAGCAGTTCTAGCGGGCGGACAGATACGCAGTATTTT
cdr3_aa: CASSSSGRTDTQYF

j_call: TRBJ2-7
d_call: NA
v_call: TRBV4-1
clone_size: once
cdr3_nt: TGCGCCAGCAGCCCAACATTCTGGGGTAGCGGTTACGAGCAGTACTTC
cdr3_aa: CASSPTFWGSGYEQYF

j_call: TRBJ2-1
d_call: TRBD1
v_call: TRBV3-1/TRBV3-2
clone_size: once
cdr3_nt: TGTGCCAGCAGTGAGGGACAGGGACTGCGCAATGAGCAGTTCTTC
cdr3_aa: CASSEGQGLRNEQFF

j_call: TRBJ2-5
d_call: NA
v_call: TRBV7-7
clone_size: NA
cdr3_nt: TGTGCCAGCAGCCTTAACGCGCAAGAGACCCAGTACTTC
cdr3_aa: CASSLNAQETQYF

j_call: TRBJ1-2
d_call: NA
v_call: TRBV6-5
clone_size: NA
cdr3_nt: TGTGCCAGCAATCCTGCCCCGGGTAGGGGCTATGGCTACACCTTC
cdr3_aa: CASNPAPGRGYGYTF

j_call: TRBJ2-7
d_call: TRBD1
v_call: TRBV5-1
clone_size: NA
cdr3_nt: TGCGCCAGCAGCTTGTGGGGGACAGAGTCCTACGAGCAGTACTTC
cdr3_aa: CASSLWGTESYEQYF

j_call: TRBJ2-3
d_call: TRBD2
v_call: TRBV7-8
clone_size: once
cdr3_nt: TGTGCCAGCAGCGCCCACTCCGGGACTACTAGAGTTGTTACGCAGTATTTT
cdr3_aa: CASSAHSGTTRVVTQYF

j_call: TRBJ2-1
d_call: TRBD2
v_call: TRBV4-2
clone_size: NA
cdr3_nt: TGTGCCAGCAGCCAAGACCACGGGACTAGCGGGAGCTCCTACAATGAGCAGTTCTTC
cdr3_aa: CASSQDHGTSGSSYNEQFF

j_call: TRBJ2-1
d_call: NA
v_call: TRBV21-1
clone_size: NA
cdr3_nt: TGTGCCAGCAGCGCGAGACGGTATGAGCAGTTCTTC
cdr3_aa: CASSARRYEQFF

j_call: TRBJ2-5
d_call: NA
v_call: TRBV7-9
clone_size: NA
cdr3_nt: TGTGCCAGCAGCCACCCCCAAGAGACCCAGTACTTC
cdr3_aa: CASSHPQETQYF

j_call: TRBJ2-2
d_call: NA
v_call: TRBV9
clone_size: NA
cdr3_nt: TGTGCCAGCAGCCCGTTGGGACGGGGTTATACCGGGGAGCTGTTTTTT
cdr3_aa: CASSPLGRGYTGELFF

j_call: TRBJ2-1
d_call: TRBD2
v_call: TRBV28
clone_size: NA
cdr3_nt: TGTGCCAGCAGTGTGGGAGGGGTTGAGCAGTTCTTC
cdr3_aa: CASSVGGVEQFF

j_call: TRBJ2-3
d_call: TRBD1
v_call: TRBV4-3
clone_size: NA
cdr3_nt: TGCGCCAGCAGCCAAGACGAGACAGGGGCGAGTTGGAATACGCAGTATTTT
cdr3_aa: CASSQDETGASWNTQYF

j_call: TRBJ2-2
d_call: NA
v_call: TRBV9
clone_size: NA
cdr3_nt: TGTGCCAGCAGCGTAGTCGGTGGCGGGGAGCTGTTTTTT
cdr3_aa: CASSVVGGGELFF

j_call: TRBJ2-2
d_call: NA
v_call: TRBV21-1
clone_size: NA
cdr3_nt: TGTGCCAGCAGCCAGGGACTAGCGGGAGGGCCCCTGAACACCGGGGAGCTGTTTTTT
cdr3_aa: CASSQGLAGGPLNTGELFF

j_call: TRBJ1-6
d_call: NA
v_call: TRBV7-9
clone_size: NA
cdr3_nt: TGTGCCAGCAGCTTAGAAGCAGGGGAAGGCTCACCCCTCCACTTT
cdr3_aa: CASSLEAGEGSPLHF

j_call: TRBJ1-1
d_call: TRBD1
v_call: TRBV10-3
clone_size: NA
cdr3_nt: TGTGCCATCACCGGGACAGACAAAGGGGCTGAAGCTTTCTTT
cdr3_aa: CAITGTDKGAEAFF

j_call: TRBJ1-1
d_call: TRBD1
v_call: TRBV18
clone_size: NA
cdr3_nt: TGTGCCAGCTCACCGGGGCTTCGACAGGGCTCTATGGGAACTGAAGCTTTCTTT
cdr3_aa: CASSPGLRQGSMGTEAFF

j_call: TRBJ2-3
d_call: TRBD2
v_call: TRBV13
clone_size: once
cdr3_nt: TGTGCCAGCAGCTCCGGACTAGCGGGGGAGACTAGCACAGATACGCAGTATTTT
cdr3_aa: CASSSGLAGETSTDTQYF

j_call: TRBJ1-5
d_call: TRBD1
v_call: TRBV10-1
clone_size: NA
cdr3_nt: TGCGCCAGGAAAGAGACAGGGGACAATCAGCCCCAGCATTTT
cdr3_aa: CARKETGDNQPQHF

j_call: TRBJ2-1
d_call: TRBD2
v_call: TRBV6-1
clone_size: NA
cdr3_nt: TGTGCCAGCAGTGATTTCCGAACTAGCGGGCGTAACAATGAGCAGTTCTTC
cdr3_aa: CASSDFRTSGRNNEQFF

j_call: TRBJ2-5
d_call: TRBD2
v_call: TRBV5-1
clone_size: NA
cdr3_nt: TGCGCCAGCAGCTTCCAGGGGACTAGCGGGGCCTTAGGAGGAGAGACCCAGTACTTC
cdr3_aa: CASSFQGTSGALGGETQYF

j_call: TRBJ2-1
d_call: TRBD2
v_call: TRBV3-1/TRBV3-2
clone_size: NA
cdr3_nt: TGTGCCAGCAGCCAGTCGGCTAGCGGTCGCTACAATGAGCAGTTCTTC
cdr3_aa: CASSQSASGRYNEQFF

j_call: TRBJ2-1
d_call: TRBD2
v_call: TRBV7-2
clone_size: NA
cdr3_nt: TGTGCCAGCAGCACCCAGCGGGGAACTGAGCAGTTCTTC
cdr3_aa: CASSTQRGTEQFF

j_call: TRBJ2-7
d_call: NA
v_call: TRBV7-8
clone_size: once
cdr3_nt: TGTGCCAGCAGCTTAGGAGGATCGCTTAGGGCCTACGAGCAGTACTTC
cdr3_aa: CASSLGGSLRAYEQYF

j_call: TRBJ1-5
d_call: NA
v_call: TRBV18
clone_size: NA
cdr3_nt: TGTGCCAGCTCACCACCGGGTGGCGATCAGCCCCAGCATTTT
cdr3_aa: CASSPPGGDQPQHF

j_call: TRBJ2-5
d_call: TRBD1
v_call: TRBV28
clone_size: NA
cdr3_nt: TGTGCCAGCAGTTCCGGACAGGACCGACCGACCCAGTACTTC
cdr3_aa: CASSSGQDRPTQYF